These 14 T cell receptor beta chains share one sample of origin, sequenced in a study of pediatric ulcerative colitis. During colonoscopy, one to two rectal pinch biopsies were collected. Profiled with immunoSEQ multiplex PCR; TCRdb holds only in-frame clones, not every one. The sample has about 36,000 clones, 60% to 75% seen once; the top ten hold around 0.7%. The sequenced sample was gut tissue. The source is a boy between 10 and 17 years old with moderate ulcerative colitis.

The chain employs TRBV7-9 and TRBJ2-3; 10 nucleotides align to TRBD2. The CDR3 is 16 residues long. Germline CDR1 reads SEHNR; CDR2 reads FQNEAQ (reference sequence). The V gene end was trimmed by 1 base and the J gene end by 4 bases; junction bases not matched to a gene: 5. CDR3 nucleotide sequence: TGTGCCAGCAGCTTAGTGCCTAGCGGGGGTGCAGATACGCAGTATTTT. Encoded protein: CASSLVPSGGADTQYF.

V and J are TRBV7-3 and TRBJ2-6; no clear D gene. Germline V gives CDR1 SGHTA, CDR2 FQGTGA. Trimming stripped 1 base from V and 0 bases from J, with 4 bases between. The CDR3 covers 15 residues. The CDR3 bases are TGTGCCAGCAGCTTAAGACCCTCTGGGGCCAACGTCCTGACTTTC. It specifies CASSLRPSGANVLTF.

The chain links TRBV4-1 to TRBJ2-3, with 12 bases fitting TRBD2. This CDR3 is built from 19 residues. V lost 3 bases and J lost 1; bases outside the gene matches: 11. Germline loops: CDR1 MGHRA, CDR2 YSYEKL. The DNA for the CDR3 is TGCGCCAGCAGCCACCCGACTAGCGGGGGCCTCACAGGCACAGATACGCAGTATTTT. Protein sequence: CASSHPTSGGLTGTDTQYF.

This rearrangement joins TRBV11-2 to TRBJ2-7; the D gene is possibly TRBD1 (6 bases). Trimming took off 6 bases at V and 5 bases at J, with 23 bases between the two ends. The CDR3 totals 16 residues. Germline loops: CDR1 SGHAT, CDR2 FQNNGV. CDR3 amino acids: CASSTMTGPILHEQYF. The DNA for the CDR3 is TGTGCCAGCAGTACGATGACAGGCCCTATACTTCACGAGCAGTACTTC.

The rearrangement links TRBV27 to TRBJ2-3, with D perhaps matching TRBD1 (7 bases). In germline, CDR1 is MNHEY, CDR2 SMNVEV (reference sequence). With 8 bases removed from V and 0 bases from J, the gap between germline ends came to 15 bases. The CDR3 covers 15 residues. The CDR3 protein is CASREAGQSTDTQYF. CDR3 nucleotides: TGTGCCAGCCGAGAGGCGGGACAGAGCACAGATACGCAGTATTTT.

About this clone itself: The sample carries other DNA sequences with the same CDR3. The chain recombines TRBV4-2 with TRBJ2-5, with 10 bases lining up with TRBD2. The CDR3 runs 15 residues. Trimming at V came to 3 bases and at J to 1 base, leaving 2 bases not matched to a gene. CDR1 is LGHNA and CDR2 is YNFKEQ in the germline V gene. The CDR3 DNA reads as TGTGCCAGCAGCCAGGAGCGGGGGGGCCAAGAGACCCAGTACTTC. Protein sequence: CASSQERGGQETQYF.

This sequence joins TRBV18 and TRBJ2-5, with 10 bases identical to TRBD2. V gave up 4 bases and J gave up 5 bases; unmatched junction bases: 7. From germline, CDR1 is KGHSH and CDR2 LQKENI. There are 15 residues in the CDR3. The DNA of the CDR3 is TGTGCCAGCTCACGCCCAGCGGGAGGGGTTGAGACCCAGTACTTC. Residues: CASSRPAGGVETQYF.

CDR3 DNA sequence: TGTGCCAGCAGTCCTACATCCTTCCCTGGGGGCTTCTTT. This gives the protein CASSPTSFPGGFF. The V and J genes are TRBV28 and TRBJ1-1; a possible D gene is TRBD1 (6 bases). This CDR3 is 13 amino acids long. V was cut by 5 bases and J by 14 bases, with 21 bases left in between. Germline V gene lookup returns CDR1 MDHEN and CDR2 SYDVKM. The full variable domain, completed using reference TRBV28 and TRBJ1-1, is DVKVTQSSRYLVKRTGEKVFLECVQDMDHENMFWYRQDPGLGLRLIYFSYDVKMKEKGDIPEGYSVSREKKERFSLILESASTNQTSMYLCASSPTSFPGGFFGQGTRLTVV.

The V gene is TRBV29-1, the J gene TRBJ2-1; 7 bases match TRBD2. The CDR3 is 14 residues long. Germline V CDR1 and CDR2: SQVTM, ANQGSEA. Losses at the gene ends were 7 bases for V and 2 bases for J; bases not matched to a gene: 8. The CDR3 coding sequence is TGCAGCGCTGTCGCGGGGGTCCCCTACAATGAGCAGTTCTTC. Translation: CSAVAGVPYNEQFF.

CDR3 bases: TGTGCCAGCAGTTCGGGACAGGGGTTGGTCTATGGCTACACCTTC. This encodes CASSSGQGLVYGYTF. V gene TRBV28 combines with J gene TRBJ1-2; TRBD1 matches at 10 bases. CDR1 and CDR2 from the germline V gene are MDHEN and SYDVKM. V lost 4 bases to trimming and J lost 4 bases; unmatched junction nucleotides: 6. The CDR3 loop spans 15 amino acids.

The count of this clone is one. This rearrangement joins TRBV29-1 to TRBJ2-3, with a possible D match to TRBD2 (6 bases). CDR1 SQVTM and CDR2 ANQGSEA come from the germline V gene. The CDR3 loop spans 16 amino acids. The ends were cut back, 0 bases at V and 3 bases at J, with 16 bases in the middle. CDR3 coding DNA: TGCAGCGTTGAAGATCGGGGAGGCGCGGGGACAGATACGCAGTATTTT. It specifies CSVEDRGGAGTDTQYF.

The chain recombines TRBV5-1 with TRBJ1-1; unclear D gene. Trimming left V 0 bases short and J 6 bases short, with 12 bases between. Looked up from germline, CDR1 is SGHRS and CDR2 is YFSETQ. The CDR3 contains 14 residues. The CDR3, as DNA: TGCGCCAGCAGCTTGGTCATGCCTGGGGCTGAAGCTTTCTTT. Amino acids: CASSLVMPGAEAFF.

This clone was counted a single time. CDR3 loop: CASSRGQSRDIQYF. The CDR3 region has the DNA TGTGCCAGCAGCAGGGGACAGTCGCGTGACATTCAGTACTTC. The chain employs TRBV7-9 and TRBJ2-4, with TRBD1 matching 7 bases. The CDR3 sequence is 14 residues long. V lost 5 bases and J lost 8; bases outside the gene matches: 9. CDR1 and CDR2 (germline): SEHNR, FQNEAQ (reference sequence).

The chain links TRBV28 to TRBJ2-7; a possible D gene is TRBD1 (5 bases). The CDR3 runs to 16 residues. The germline V gene has CDR1 MDHEN and CDR2 SYDVKM. Trimming took 8 bases from V and 4 from J, leaving 24 bases between them. CDR3 region: CASPTWGRSFLYEQYF. The CDR3 coding sequence is TGTGCCAGCCCAACCTGGGGCAGGTCTTTTTTATACGAGCAGTACTTC.